This T cell receptor beta chain was sequenced in a study of human T cells and chemical hapten exposure (dated by TCRdb to 2020 to 2022). Regarding the research as a whole: For sensitization, 2% DPC in acetone was applied to a roughly 2 cm by roughly 2 cm area of upper inner arm skin. Under 30 alopecia patients gave blood for TCR sequencing at one to four time points (pre-sensitization, 2, 6 and 24 weeks). This study followed changes in the peripheral blood TCR repertoire in vivo during primary and secondary sensitization of alopecia patients to the hapten diphenylcyclopropenone (DPC). The libraries were sequenced as a pool, and the TCR yield per sample differed mostly because of small variations in library volumes within the pool. Blood was sampled from patients pre-sensitization (week 0) and at 2, 6 and about 24 weeks after DPC sensitization. Throughout the roughly 25-week study period, patients were also given weekly therapeutic DPC doses on the scalp. Patch tests used Finn chambers with 0.01% DPC on the upper back, scored after 6 days by International Contact Dermatitis Research Group standards. Most of the patients in the cohort were female, and the cohort covered alopecia areata with under or over 50% scalp involvement, alopecia totalis and alopecia universalis.

Libraries were made using RACE. Sequencer: NextSeq 500. During library preparation, unique molecular identifiers were attached to individual cDNA molecules so that TCRs could be counted in a quantitative, reproducible way. Each blood RNA sample was used to sequence both TCR alpha and TCR beta chains. As for the authors' bioinformatics: A median of roughly 98,000 TCRs per sample was observed, with a range of about 23,224 to 690,600. The Decombinator software suite was used to annotate V, J and CDR3 in the TCR reads. For the PS versus PT1 abundance plots, all samples were subsampled to the same number of TCRs (28,000). Expanded TCRs were defined as absent before sensitization and observed at least eight times at the 2-week time point. The raw public reads went through TCRdb reprocessing: fastp at Q25, MiXCR clone calling, in-frame beta chains kept. One record per CDR3 amino acid sequence lists the most common genes and DNA. TCRdb's processing, not the authors', yielded these V and J calls. Across this sample there are under 100,000 distinct CDR3 sequences, with less than 14% seen only once. The top ten clones comprise around 3.8% of the sample.

This clonotype has ten or more counts. Its antigen specificity is not known. No base qualities exist here, and no much larger clone lies one base off it. Results and caveats for the whole study, not just this receptor: After repeated subsampling, changes were observed in the strength of the expansion versus patch-test correlation and in the threshold at which the correlation became significant. A positive correlation was found between the number of PT1 expanded TCRs and patch test score, with significance reached at thresholds 8, 16 and 32 but not 4. DPC sensitization did not change how many TCRs were above 1 in 1000 frequency, and no evidence was found of alterations in global repertoire structure. Because every patient had alopecia, a presumed autoimmune disease, the patients' immune response might differ from that of healthy individuals. Significantly more large CDR3 similarity clusters were formed by expanded TCRs than by pre-sensitization or healthy control sets, consistent with antigen-driven responses.

The cysteine opens and the phenylalanine closes a CDR3 of 13 amino acids. Left in the record is the CDR3 DNA by itself, 39 bases read in frame from the first base. At the junction V is shortened by 4 bases and J by 7 bases; bases outside the gene matches: 4. The germline V gene encodes CDR1 SGDLS and CDR2 YYNGEE. The time point label, read with the paper, signifies: patch test 3, about 24 weeks after DPC sensitization. Explained via the paper, the treatment or condition label denotes: therapeutic diphenylcyclopropenone sensitization with weekly scalp DPC. At every patch-test visit, the blood draw took place before the patch test was put on. Patients were eligible if aged 18 to 70, diagnosed with alopecia and judged suitable for DPC therapy, and pregnant patients were excluded. Total RNA was isolated from unfractionated whole blood collected in Tempus Blood RNA tubes.

The chain is encoded by TRBV9 joined to TRBJ2-7; 11 bases in between match TRBD2. This TCR was sampled from a woman between 45 and 65 years old with alopecia areata. Some clones in this sample may be carry-over from other donors' samples. Specimen: whole blood, collected in connection with sensitization to the hapten diphenylcyclopropenone (DPC). The sequence in DNA is TGTGCCAGCAGCTCAGGACTAGCGGGTGAGCAGTACTTC. Translated, this is CASSSGLAGEQYF.